This TCR beta chain emerged from a study of blood T cells in healthy people across ages. Findings and caveats of the study: Roughly linear declines in TCR beta diversity per million T cells occurred with age.

A word on this clonotype: The antigen is undetermined.

Together with a sample-barcoded 5' primer, a J-beta primer mix was included in a second PCR lasting roughly 6 to 12 cycles. Carrying 12 random nucleotides, a template-switch adaptor labeled each individual cDNA molecule. TCRdb fed the 5' RACE reads into MiXCR, producing one record per CDR3 protein. The data contain some 900,000 distinct CDR3 sequences, around 46% of them singletons. No fewer than 6 micrograms of total RNA were isolated from every sample. The TCR sequence derives from a man aged 25 to 45 in good health. Sequencing input: blood.

The CDR3 here is CASSPGVSPLHF. The CDR3 nucleotides read TGTGCCAGCAGCCCCGGTGTTTCACCCCTCCACTTT. The V call is TRBV12-3 or TRBV12-4, the J call TRBJ1-6; D not resolved. The CDR3 is 12 amino acids. V was trimmed by 6 bases and J by 9 bases, leaving 9 bases between them.